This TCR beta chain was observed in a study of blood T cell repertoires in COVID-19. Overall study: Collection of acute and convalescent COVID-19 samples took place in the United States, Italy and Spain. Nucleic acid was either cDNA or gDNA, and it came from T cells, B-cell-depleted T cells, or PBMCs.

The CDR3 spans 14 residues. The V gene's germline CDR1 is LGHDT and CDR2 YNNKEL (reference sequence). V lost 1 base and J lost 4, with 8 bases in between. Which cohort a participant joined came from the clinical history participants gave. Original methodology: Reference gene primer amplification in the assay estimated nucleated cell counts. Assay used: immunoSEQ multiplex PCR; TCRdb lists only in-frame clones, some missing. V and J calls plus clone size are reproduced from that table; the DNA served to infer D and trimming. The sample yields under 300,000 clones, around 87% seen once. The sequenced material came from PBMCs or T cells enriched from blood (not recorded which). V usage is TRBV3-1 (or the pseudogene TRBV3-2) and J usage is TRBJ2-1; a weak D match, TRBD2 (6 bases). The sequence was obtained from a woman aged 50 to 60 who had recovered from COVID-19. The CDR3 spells CASSQARGYNEQFF. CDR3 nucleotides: TGTGCCAGCAGCCAAGCCCGGGGGTACAATGAGCAGTTCTTC.